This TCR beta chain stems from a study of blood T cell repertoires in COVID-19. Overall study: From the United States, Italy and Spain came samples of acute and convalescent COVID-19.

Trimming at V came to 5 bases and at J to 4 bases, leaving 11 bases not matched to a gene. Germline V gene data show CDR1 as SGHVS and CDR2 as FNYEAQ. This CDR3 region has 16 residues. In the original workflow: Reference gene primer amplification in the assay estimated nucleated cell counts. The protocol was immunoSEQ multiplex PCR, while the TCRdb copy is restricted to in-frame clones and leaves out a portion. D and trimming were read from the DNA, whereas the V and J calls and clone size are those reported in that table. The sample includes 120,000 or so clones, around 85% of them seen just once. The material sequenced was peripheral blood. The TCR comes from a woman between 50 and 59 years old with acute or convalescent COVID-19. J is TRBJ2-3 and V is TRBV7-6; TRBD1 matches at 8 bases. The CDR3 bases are TGTGCCAGCAGCCAGTTACCGACAGGGGAGGCAGATACGCAGTATTTT. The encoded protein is CASSQLPTGEADTQYF.